Reported below is one T cell receptor beta chain. Its target is unknown. The data stem from a study of shared clonotypes between healthy human individuals. Findings and caveats of the study: Genetic and exposure-history diversity was limited by the small donor number.

Naive CD8 isolation took CD45RO-negative cells positively selected for CCR7 and excluded terminally differentiated effector memory CD45RA+ cells. Repertoires were generated with immunoSEQ multiplex PCR, while TCRdb's copy carries only in-frame clones and drops some. The table shows around 2.1 million clones, with under 95% occurring only once. This CDR3 is 14 amino acids long. The junction had 10 bases not matched to a gene; V was cut back by 8 bases and J by 4 bases. Germline values: CDR1 SNHLY, CDR2 FYNNEI. The V call is TRBV2, the J call TRBJ1-2, with 7 bases that match TRBD1. Sample: naive CD8+ T cells from PBMCs. The TCR sequence derives from a man between 18 and 35 years old in good health. Some clones in this sample may be carry-over from other donors' samples. The CDR3 DNA reads TGTGCCAGCGGCTACCTAGGGGGCCCCTATGGCTACACCTTC. It encodes CASGYLGGPYGYTF.